This T cell receptor (beta chain) was found in a study of human T cells and chemical hapten exposure. About the research overall: Small pooled library volume differences mainly caused per-sample TCR yield variation.

CDR1 KGHSH and CDR2 LQKENI come from the germline V gene. The CDR3 covers 18 residues. V was clipped by 1 base and J by 1 base, with 18 bases between them. The library put unique molecular identifiers onto individual cDNA molecules. Authors' data handling: Sequenced samples showed a median of approximately 96,000 TCRs each, with counts running from around 25,000 to 690,000. TCRdb itself ran the reads through MiXCR, one entry per CDR3 protein. These V and J calls rely on TCRdb rather than the paper's analysis. Of 120,000 or so distinct CDR3 sequences in the sample, less than 10% were seen once. Unfractionated whole blood was the source from which total RNA was extracted. Note on this clonotype: The antigen is undetermined.

Overall study findings and caveats: Sensitization with DPC brought no change to TCRs above 1 in 1000 in frequency.

The sequencing input was whole blood. V gene TRBV18 combines with J gene TRBJ2-3, with D perhaps given as TRBD1 or TRBD2 (5 bases each). This receptor was taken from a human donor in good health. Some clones in this sample may be carry-over from other donors' samples. The CDR3 coding sequence is TGTGCCAGCTCACCACGGGAGTGGGGCCCCAAGGGCACAGATACGCAGTATTTT. Its protein product is CASSPREWGPKGTDTQYF.